The rows below give T cell receptor beta chains drawn from one sample of a study of metastatic and nonmetastatic thyroid tumors. TCRdb reanalyzed the PCR reads with MiXCR. This table holds about 13,000 clones, around a third found once. Sequenced sample: tumor tissue. These receptors were taken from a male donor with papillary thyroid cancer or a benign thyroid nodule (not recorded which). Some clones in this sample may be carry-over from other donors' samples. Each CDR3 is given with its conserved first and last residue. A D gene is named only where the DNA matches it firmly. Rows may omit the clone size; those that give it use once, few, many or a size class.

abundance	v_gene	d_gene	j_gene	CDR3nt	CDR3aa
medium-sized	TRBV19	-	TRBJ2-3	TGTGCCAGTAGTTCCAGGGGCCTGATAACAGATACGCAGTATTTT	CASSSRGLITDTQYF
few	TRBV12-3/TRBV12-4	TRBD1	TRBJ2-3	TGTGCCAGCAGTTTAGTCAGGACAGGAGGAGATACGCAGTATTTT	CASSLVRTGGDTQYF
medium-sized	TRBV7-6	TRBD2	TRBJ2-1	TGTGCCAGCAGCTTAGCTAGCGGGAGGTCGAATGAGCAGTTCTTC	CASSLASGRSNEQFF
few	TRBV11-1	TRBD2	TRBJ2-1	TGTGCCAGCAGATCCCGACTAGCGGGAGGGCCAAAATACAATGAGCAGTTCTTC	CASRSRLAGGPKYNEQFF
-	TRBV11-2	-	TRBJ1-1	TGTGCCAGCAGCTTCACAGGGTTTGGAATGAACACTGAAGCTTTCTTT	CASSFTGFGMNTEAFF
few	TRBV12-3/TRBV12-4	-	TRBJ1-4	TGTGCCAGCAGTTTAAGCCAGGGAAGCAATGTGTGGGAAAAACTGTTTTTT	CASSLSQGSNVWEKLFF
-	TRBV20-1	-	TRBJ1-1	TGCAGTGCTAGAGTTATGCAGGGCAACTTCGAGGCTTTCTTT	CSARVMQGNFEAFF
few	TRBV28	TRBD1	TRBJ2-7	TGTGCCAGCCGTAGGACAGGGGGGTCCTACGAGCAGTACTTC	CASRRTGGSYEQYF
-	TRBV20-1	TRBD2	TRBJ2-7	TGCAGTGCTGATGGAGCGGGAACAGCCTACGAGCAGTACTTC	CSADGAGTAYEQYF
many	TRBV7-8	-	TRBJ1-3	TGTGCCAGCAGCTTCCAGGCGGCCTGGAGCTCTGGAAACACCATATATTTT	CASSFQAAWSSGNTIYF
few	TRBV25-1	-	TRBJ1-6	TGTGCCAGCAGTGAATTCCCCGCTTATTCACCCCTCCACTTT	CASSEFPAYSPLHF
few	TRBV28	TRBD1	TRBJ2-7	TGTGCCAGCAGTTTGGACAGGCTCTACGAGCAGTACTTC	CASSLDRLYEQYF
few	TRBV12-3/TRBV12-4	-	TRBJ1-6	TGTGCCAGCAGTTTAGGAAGCTCCTATAATTCACCCCTCCACTTT	CASSLGSSYNSPLHF
few	TRBV6-1	-	TRBJ2-2	TGTGCCAGCAGTGAAAAATCCGAGGGGTCCGGGGAGCTGTTTTTT	CASSEKSEGSGELFF
medium-sized	TRBV11-3	TRBD1	TRBJ1-2	TGTGCCAGCAGCTTAGATCTGGGACAGGGTATTGACTATGGCTACACCTTC	CASSLDLGQGIDYGYTF
-	TRBV30	TRBD1	TRBJ2-7	TGTGCCTGGAGCCTATGGACAGGGAAAAATCACGAGCAGTACTTC	CAWSLWTGKNHEQYF
once	TRBV7-3	TRBD1	TRBJ2-2	TGTGCCAGCAGCTTAATAGGACAGGGGAACACCGGGGAGCTGTTTTTT	CASSLIGQGNTGELFF
medium-sized	TRBV2	-	TRBJ2-5	TGTGCCAGCAGTCGGGGCCGATCGGAGACCCAGTACTTC	CASSRGRSETQYF
few	TRBV28	TRBD1	TRBJ1-5	TGTGCCAGCAGTCCCGGGGGCAGGGGGCCTGATCAGCCCCAGCATTTT	CASSPGGRGPDQPQHF
-	TRBV20-1	-	TRBJ1-1	TGCAGTGTCAATCAGGGACGCACTGAAGCTTTCTTT	CSVNQGRTEAFF
-	TRBV12-3/TRBV12-4	-	TRBJ2-2	TGTGCCAGCAGTTCCCAGGTGCCCGGGGAGCTGTTTTTT	CASSSQVPGELFF
-	TRBV5-4	-	TRBJ2-1	TGTGCCAGCAGCTTGGGCAACTCTTTCTACAATGAGCAGTTCTTC	CASSLGNSFYNEQFF
few	TRBV6-1	TRBD1	TRBJ1-5	TGTGCCAGCAGCCACGGGACAGTAAGCAATAAGCCCCAGCATTTT	CASSHGTVSNKPQHF
medium-sized	TRBV5-1	-	TRBJ1-4	TGCGCCAGCAGCTTGGAACAGGGTGTGACTGAAAAACTGTTTTTT	CASSLEQGVTEKLFF
-	TRBV30	-	TRBJ2-7	TGTGCCGCCGGCCAGAGCGAGCAGTACTTC	CAAGQSEQYF
-	TRBV7-7	-	TRBJ2-3	TGTGCCAGCAGCGAACAGCCAGGGCACACAGATACGCAGTATTTT	CASSEQPGHTDTQYF
few	TRBV19	TRBD1	TRBJ2-7	TGTGCCAGTAGTTTCCGGGACAGGGGGTACGAGCAGTACTTC	CASSFRDRGYEQYF
-	TRBV4-2	TRBD1	TRBJ2-3	TGTGCCAGCAGCCAAGTGGGACAGCCGCAGTATTTT	CASSQVGQPQYF
-	TRBV4-1	-	TRBJ2-5	TGCGCCAGCATCCAAGGGCATTTCCAAGAGACCCAGTACTTC	CASIQGHFQETQYF
-	TRBV28	-	TRBJ2-5	TGTGCCAGCAGCCCCCAAACAGGGCCCCAAGAGACCCAGTACTTC	CASSPQTGPQETQYF
few	TRBV6-1	TRBD1	TRBJ1-5	TGTGCCAGCAGTGATTTAGGGGGCGCGGGGCAGCCCCAGCATTTT	CASSDLGGAGQPQHF
-	TRBV6-2/TRBV6-3	-	TRBJ2-2	TGTGCCAGCAGCCCTAAAAGACGGAACACCGGGGAGCTGTTTTTT	CASSPKRRNTGELFF
few	TRBV28	-	TRBJ2-2	TGTGCCAGCAGACTCAGGGACATCGGCGGGGAGCTGTTTTTT	CASRLRDIGGELFF
-	TRBV7-2	-	TRBJ1-2	TGTGCCAGCAGCTCCGCGCGGGGTTACTATGGCTACACCTTC	CASSSARGYYGYTF
-	TRBV14	-	TRBJ1-2	TGTGCCAGCAGCCAAGACCCCCCCTATCAGGGCAACTCACATTATGGCTACACCTTC	CASSQDPPYQGNSHYGYTF
-	TRBV10-3	TRBD1	TRBJ2-1	TGTGCCATCAGTTTAGCCGGGACAGGGGGTAGCAATGAGCAGTTCTTC	CAISLAGTGGSNEQFF
-	TRBV6-5	-	TRBJ2-7	TGTGCCAGCAGCTACCAGGCTGTGACGTTACAGGAGCAGTACTTC	CASSYQAVTLQEQYF
few	TRBV19	-	TRBJ2-1	TGTGCCAGTAGTCCCTCGGGCTATTACAATGAGCAGTTCTTC	CASSPSGYYNEQFF
-	TRBV5-1	-	TRBJ2-1	TGCGCCAGCAGCTTTGACAGGAGCTCCTACAATGAGCAGTTCTTC	CASSFDRSSYNEQFF
-	TRBV7-9	-	TRBJ1-6	TGTGCCAGCAGCCCGACAGGCAGGAATTCACCCCTCCACTTT	CASSPTGRNSPLHF
few	TRBV7-2	TRBD1	TRBJ1-6	TGTGCCAGCAGCGCCCGACAGGGGTACAATTCACCCCTCCACTTT	CASSARQGYNSPLHF
once	TRBV30	-	TRBJ1-4	TGTGCCTGGAGTGTACCGGGGACGGGTGAAAAACTGTTTTTT	CAWSVPGTGEKLFF
-	TRBV7-8	TRBD1	TRBJ1-5	TGTGCCAGCAGCTTAGATGGGACAGGGACGGGGCAGCCCCAGCATTTT	CASSLDGTGTGQPQHF
few	TRBV6-1	TRBD1	TRBJ2-5	TGTGCCAGCAGTTCCTACCAGGGGGCCGGGGAGACCCAGTACTTC	CASSSYQGAGETQYF
-	TRBV6-1	TRBD2	TRBJ2-5	TGTGCCAGCAGTCACCAAGCGGGAGCCGTTGAGACACAGTACTTC	CASSHQAGAVETQYF
few	TRBV29-1	-	TRBJ2-2	TGCAGCGTCCAGAGCCCCCTGCGAGCGAACACCGGGGAGCTGTTTTTT	CSVQSPLRANTGELFF
-	TRBV6-9	-	TRBJ2-5	TGTGCCAGCAGTTTCGGATTTCAAGAGACCCAGTACTTC	CASSFGFQETQYF
medium-sized	TRBV28	TRBD1	TRBJ2-5	TGTGCCAGCAGTTCCCGGGGCAGGGGGGAGACCCAGTACTTC	CASSSRGRGETQYF